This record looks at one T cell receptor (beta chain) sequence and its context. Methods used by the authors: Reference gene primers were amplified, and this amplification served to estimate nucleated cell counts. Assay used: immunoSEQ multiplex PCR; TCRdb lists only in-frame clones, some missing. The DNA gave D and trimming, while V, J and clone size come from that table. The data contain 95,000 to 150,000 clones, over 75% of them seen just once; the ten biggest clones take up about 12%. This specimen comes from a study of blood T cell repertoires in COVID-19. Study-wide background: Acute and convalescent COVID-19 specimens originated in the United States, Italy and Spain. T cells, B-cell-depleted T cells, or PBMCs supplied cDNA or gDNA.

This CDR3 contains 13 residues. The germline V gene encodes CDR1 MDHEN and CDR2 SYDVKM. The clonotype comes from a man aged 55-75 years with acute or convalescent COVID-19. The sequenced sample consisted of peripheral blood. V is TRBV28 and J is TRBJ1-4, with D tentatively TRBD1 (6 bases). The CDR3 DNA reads TGTGCTTCACAAGGGGGGGATCAGGAAAAACTGTTTTTT. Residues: CASQGGDQEKLFF.